This paragraph reports one T cell receptor (beta chain). This clonotype was recorded only once. The clone's antigen remains unknown. Base qualities were left out, and no much larger clone turns up one base away. Resting on one read, the evidence is weak. Peripheral blood CD8+ and CD4+ T cells from healthy donors, Susac syndrome patients and multiple sclerosis patients were profiled by high-throughput TCR beta sequencing. Treatment-naive patients with stable or active relapsing-remitting disease fulfilling revised McDonald criteria were used as multiple sclerosis controls. Bulk CD8+ and CD4+ T cells were purified magnetically by negative isolation, whereas CD8+ TEMRA cells were enriched by FACS. Blood was drawn into EDTA tubes, processed within 24 hours, and PBMCs were isolated by density gradient centrifugation. PBMCs intended for TCR sequencing were cryopreserved in liquid nitrogen and were subsequently thawed in a 37 degrees C water bath. The sorted or isolated CD4+, CD8+ and CD8+ TEMRA cells reached a purity of at least 90%.

RNA was extracted using the RNeasy kit, and about 0.45 to 1 ug of the RNA was reverse transcribed with random hexamers. The immunoSEQ multiplex PCR assay, covering 54 Vbeta and 13 Jbeta segments, was used to amplify TCR beta CDR3 regions. PCR amplification bias was corrected by using a synthetic template baseline for primer optimization and computational correction. The paper's processing steps were these. Only productive sequences were kept, with reads annotated to V, D and J genes according to IMGT and analyzed in immunoSEQ Analyzer. To calculate clonality, Shannon entropy was normalized by log2 of the number of productive unique sequences and then subtracted from one. For each patient and control, public and private clones were evaluated within the 100 most prevalent clones. Clones were defined as Susac-specific when absent from the healthy and MS cohorts, from over a thousand published viral clones and from other ImmuneACCESS disease sequences. TCRdb reprocessed the public reads (quality trimming at Q25 with fastp, clone calling with MiXCR) and kept in-frame beta chains. All rows with the same CDR3 protein become a single entry with the most common DNA and genes. Here the V and J calls rest on TCRdb's processing, not on the authors' analysis. This sample has about 290,000 distinct CDR3 sequences in its table, and roughly 85% of those were observed once. Approximately 0.2% of the sample belongs to the ten largest clones.

The entry originates in a study of CD8 T cells in Susac syndrome (dated by TCRdb to about 2019). Context from the whole study: The study used repertoire sequencing to test whether antigen drove CD8+ T cell activation and differentiation in Susac syndrome. The clonality of the CD8+ T cell repertoire was compared across 12 healthy donors, roughly 14 Susac syndrome patients and about 15 multiple sclerosis patients.

The paper as a whole reports these results and caveats: The number of individuals in the TCR sequencing and HLA analysis was recognized as being relatively small.

The germline V end is reduced by 3 bases and the J end by 5 bases; junction bases left unmatched: 6. The cysteine opens and the phenylalanine closes a CDR3 of 17 amino acids. The kept DNA is CDR3 alone, 51 bases in frame from the first base. The sequencing input was CD8+ T cells from PBMCs. Recombination connected TRBV12-3 or TRBV12-4 to TRBJ1-6; 11 bases in the junction line up with TRBD1. The TCR comes from a human donor with multiple sclerosis. The base sequence is TGTGCCAGCAGTTTCCGGGACAGGGGGATCGATAATTCACCCCTCCACTTT. It specifies CASSFRDRGIDNSPLHF.